This T cell receptor beta chain is drawn from a study of cytomegalovirus exposure and HLA in healthy donors. Study-wide results and limits: Reports showed the classifier diagnosing cytomegalovirus status with high specificity and sensitivity.

Donors came from a validation cohort of 95 to 150 subjects, distinct from the first 666-subject cohort. Generated by immunoSEQ multiplex PCR, the TCRdb table keeps only in-frame clones and is missing some. The sample gives about 140,000 clones, 70% to 90% of which show up once; 1.4% is in the top ten. From germline, CDR1 is LGHNA and CDR2 YNFKEQ. The CDR3 covers 15 residues. V trimming: 6 bases; J trimming: 7 bases; junction bases outside the gene matches: 6. Comment on this clone: Its antigen is unknown.

Sequences were obtained from PBMCs. This TCR was sampled from a woman in her 30s in good health and CMV-seronegative. This rearrangement joins TRBV4-2 to TRBJ2-2, with TRBD2 identical over 12 bases. CDR3 coding DNA: TGTGCCAGCAGACCTAGCGGGGGGGCCATCGGGGAGCTGTTTTTT. It is translated as CASRPSGGAIGELFF.